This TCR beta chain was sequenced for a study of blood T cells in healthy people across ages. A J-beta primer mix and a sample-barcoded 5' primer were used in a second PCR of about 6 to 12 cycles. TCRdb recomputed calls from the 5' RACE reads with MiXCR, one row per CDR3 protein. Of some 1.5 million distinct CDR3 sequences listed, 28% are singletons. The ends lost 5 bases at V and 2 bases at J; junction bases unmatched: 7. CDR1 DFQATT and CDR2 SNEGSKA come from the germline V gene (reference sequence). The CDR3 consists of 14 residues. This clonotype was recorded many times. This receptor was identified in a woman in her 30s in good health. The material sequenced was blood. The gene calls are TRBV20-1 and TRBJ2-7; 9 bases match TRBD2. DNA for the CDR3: TGCAGTGCTTCGGGCAGCGGGGGGACCTACGAGCAGTACTTC. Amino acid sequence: CSASGSGGTYEQYF.